Listed below are T cell receptor beta chains from one sample, sequenced in a study of T-cell memory formation after mild COVID-19. A single record per CDR3 protein comes from TCRdb applying MiXCR to the 5' RACE reads. The top ten hold around 20% of the sample, which has approximately 300,000 distinct CDR3 sequences, roughly a fifth seen once. The sample taken for sequencing was PBMCs or a T cell subset sorted from them (not recorded which). All receptors come from a man younger than 35 who had mild COVID-19 (a few samples of this study predate the infection). Cell type and time point are not known. Each CDR3 is given without its conserved first and last residue. The D gene is left open where the match is weak. Expanded clones are given a class, and other clones once, few, many or no size at all.

>TRBV4-1|-|-
ASSQDWWASGGATDTQY
>TRBV10-3|-|-
AIRPGLRHEKLF
>TRBV7-3|-|TRBD2
ASRPGGAGDTQY
>TRBV12-3/TRBV12-4|many|-
ASTLQSGTPI
>TRBV4-3|-|-
ASSQDYSNQPQH
>TRBV20-1|few|-
SVLRLGGTQY
>TRBV5-6|once|TRBD1
ASSSRRQGVGDTQY
>TRBV5-1|few|TRBD2
ASSLVVAGELTDTQY
>TRBV11-2|-|-
ASSWEGANTGELF
>TRBV20-1|few|TRBD2
SARTSGEHTQY
>TRBV4-3|few|TRBD2
ASSLAPGEAGGLGEQF
>TRBV6-2/TRBV6-3|-|-
ASSWDPLSYEQY
>TRBV6-6|-|-
ASGSAYGYT
>TRBV10-3|few|TRBD2
AISDQLAGASTDTQY
>TRBV4-3|-|-
ASSRASSGGANYGYT
>TRBV10-2|-|TRBD1
ASSESRDRWDTQY
>TRBV12-3/TRBV12-4|-|-
ASSLPGTAPYNEQF
>TRBV7-9|once|-
ASSLGEGLAKNIQY
>TRBV12-3/TRBV12-4|few|-
ASSSPETQY
>TRBV10-3|many|-
AISRGGEPNYGYT
>TRBV7-9|-|TRBD1
ASSLGTGRQPQH
>TRBV4-3|few|TRBD1
ASSPRPGQGYNEQF
>TRBV20-1|-|TRBD1
SARDYLGQGGGYEQF
>TRBV5-8|few|TRBD1
ASSWTGPNTQY
>TRBV6-6|-|TRBD1
ASSLSSQGASGELF
>TRBV20-1|-|-
SAGGPARKF
>TRBV7-3|few|TRBD2
ASSPTPGLAGLEQF